The entry below describes one T cell receptor beta chain. Its antigen is unknown. The sample comes from a study of shared clonotypes between healthy human individuals. Germline lookup yields CDR1 WSHSY and CDR2 SAAADI. With 8 bases clipped from V and 4 bases from J, the junction kept 10 bases outside the gene matches. The CDR3 has 15 residues. Regarding the study as a whole: A generally larger estimated richness was seen in naive subsets than in memory subsets. Blood was the only sampled material, and tissue repertoires likely differ.

Assay execution proceeded at the deep level. Authors' methods: For the immunoSEQ data, sequences were junction-only without quality scores, so filtering differed. Some clones are missing from TCRdb's copy, which holds only in-frame ones; the method was immunoSEQ multiplex PCR. The V and J calls and the clone size are those of that table, but D and trimming were determined from the DNA. This sample has some 500,000 clones; approximately 95% occur once, and the top ten carry under 0.065%. Sequencing used naive CD4+ T cells sorted from blood. The subset is: CD45RA+ positively selected. This TCR came from a woman in her twenties or thirties in good health. This sequence joins TRBV10-2 and TRBJ2-3; 9 positions match TRBD2. This CDR3 is CASAGPSGRPDTQYF. In DNA, the CDR3 is TGCGCCAGCGCGGGCCCAAGCGGGAGGCCAGATACGCAGTATTTT.